Described below is a single T cell receptor beta chain sequence and its context. As yet, its antigen is unknown. Naive CD8 isolation took CD45RO-negative cells positively selected for CCR7 and excluded terminally differentiated effector memory CD45RA+ cells. Produced via immunoSEQ multiplex PCR; TCRdb's table is partial and in-frame only. The sample shows approximately 1.9 million clones, approximately 92% of them seen only once. This entry belongs to a study of shared clonotypes between healthy human individuals. Background on the study: With ages of 18 to 49, the donors were a couple of women and three men. Used for every donor were three CD4 naive, three CD4 memory, two CD8 naive and one CD8 memory plate.

The study, taken as a whole, reports: In this cohort, only blood was sampled, and tissue repertoires likely differ.

The V gene end was trimmed by 4 bases and the J gene end by 5 bases; junction bases not matched to a gene: 11. The V gene's germline CDR1 is MNHEY and CDR2 SMNVEV (reference sequence). The CDR3 loop spans 16 amino acids. The V call is TRBV27, the J call TRBJ1-1, with TRBD1 matching over 9 bases. Material: naive CD8+ T cells from PBMCs. The TCR was taken from a man between 18 and 29 years old in good health. Some clones in this sample may be carry-over from other donors' samples. The DNA of the CDR3 is TGTGCCAGCAGTTCATTCTACCGACAGGGGGAAACTGAAGCTTTCTTT. Encoded protein: CASSSFYRQGETEAFF.